A selection of T cell receptor beta chains follows, all from one sample in a study of blood T cell repertoires in COVID-19. Data came from immunoSEQ multiplex PCR; TCRdb stores just in-frame clones and leaves some out. The sample shows fewer than 350,000 clones, approximately 88% of them seen only once. The sample consisted of PBMCs or T cells enriched from blood (not recorded which). All receptors come from a woman aged 40 to 55 who had recovered from COVID-19. Each CDR3 is given with its conserved first and last residue. Each record gives: clone size, V gene, J gene, D gene, CDR3 protein, CDR3 DNA. The D gene is left open where the match is weak. Clone size, where shown, is once, few, many, or a class for clones that have expanded.

>.|TRBV19|TRBJ1-1|TRBD1
CARLTRTGLNSAEAFF
TGTGCCAGACTTACAAGGACAGGGTTAAATAGCGCTGAAGCTTTCTTT
>once|TRBV6-5|TRBJ1-5|TRBD1
CASSPGTGNQPQHF
TGTGCCAGCAGCCCCGGGACAGGGAATCAGCCCCAGCATTTT
>.|TRBV5-1|TRBJ2-7|TRBD1
CASSKDRESYEQYF
TGCGCCAGCAGCAAAGACAGGGAATCCTACGAGCAGTACTTC
>.|TRBV19|TRBJ2-5|.
CASSIDIPGAGGEETQYF
TGTGCCAGTAGTATAGATATTCCGGGGGCAGGGGGAGAGGAGACCCAGTACTTC
>few|TRBV21-1|TRBJ1-1|.
CASSKEGAGTEAFF
TGTGCCAGCAGCAAAGAGGGGGCCGGAACTGAAGCTTTCTTT
>.|TRBV15|TRBJ2-7|.
CATSRDWDSPPPYF
TGTGCCACCAGCAGAGATTGGGACTCCCCCCCGCCGTACTTC
>.|TRBV4-3|TRBJ1-4|TRBD1
CASSQRGQGSEKLFF
TGCGCCAGCAGCCAACGGGGACAGGGATCAGAAAAACTGTTTTTT
>.|TRBV9|TRBJ1-4|TRBD1
CASSQEWGQGMANEKLFF
TGTGCCAGCAGCCAAGAGTGGGGACAGGGTATGGCTAATGAAAAACTGTTTTTT
>.|TRBV18|TRBJ1-5|TRBD1
CASSRETGVIGQPQHF
TGTGCCAGCTCACGGGAAACAGGGGTTATAGGTCAGCCCCAGCATTTT
>.|TRBV6-2/TRBV6-3|TRBJ1-1|TRBD1
CASSRQGGRTEAFF
TGTGCCAGCAGTCGTCAGGGGGGAAGAACTGAAGCTTTCTTT
>.|TRBV13|TRBJ2-1|TRBD2
CASSLVATSGRKSSYNEQFF
TGTGCCAGCAGCTTAGTAGCGACTAGCGGGAGGAAGAGCTCCTACAATGAGCAGTTCTTC
>.|TRBV6-5|TRBJ1-4|.
CASSYSGAKKVEKLFF
TGTGCCAGCAGTTACTCAGGGGCCAAGAAGGTTGAAAAACTGTTTTTT
>.|TRBV29-1|TRBJ1-2|TRBD1
CSVGWTGMPSGYTF
TGCAGCGTTGGATGGACAGGGATGCCATCTGGCTACACCTTC
>.|TRBV2|TRBJ2-5|TRBD2
CASSDVAGETQYF
TGTGCCAGCAGTGATGTAGCGGGGGAGACCCAGTACTTC
>.|TRBV11-2|TRBJ1-1|TRBD1
CASSLRTGENTEAFF
TGTGCCAGCAGCCTAAGGACAGGCGAGAACACTGAAGCTTTCTTT
>.|TRBV7-2|TRBJ2-2|.
CASSSGQNTGELFF
TGTGCCAGCAGCTCGGGACAAAACACCGGGGAGCTGTTTTTT
>.|TRBV14|TRBJ2-7|TRBD2
CASSQDASGKTDF
TGTGCCAGCAGCCAAGATGCTAGCGGGAAGACGGACTTC
>.|TRBV4-1|TRBJ2-1|TRBD2
CASSQEGGRVNSHEQFF
TGCGCCAGCAGCCAAGAGGGCGGGAGAGTCAATTCTCATGAGCAGTTCTTC
>.|TRBV5-1|TRBJ1-6|TRBD1
CASRTGENSPLHF
TGCGCCAGCCGGACAGGGGAGAATTCACCCCTCCACTTT
>.|TRBV5-1|TRBJ2-7|.
CASSLVPSGEQYF
TGCGCCAGCAGCTTGGTTCCGTCGGGGGAGCAGTACTTC
>.|TRBV27|TRBJ1-1|.
CASSTQAGAEAFF
TGTGCCAGCAGTACGCAGGCGGGAGCGGAAGCTTTCTTT
>.|TRBV6-5|TRBJ2-1|TRBD2
CASSSTSGGINEQFF
TGTGCCAGCAGCTCGACTAGCGGGGGGATCAATGAGCAGTTCTTC
>.|TRBV5-4|TRBJ2-3|TRBD1
CASSPGTGTRTDTQYF
TGTGCCAGCAGCCCGGGGACAGGGACGCGCACAGATACGCAGTATTTT
>.|TRBV4-2|TRBJ2-5|TRBD1
CASSRTGRSGQETQYF
TGTGCCAGCAGCCGGACAGGGCGGTCAGGCCAAGAGACCCAGTACTTC
>.|TRBV3-1/TRBV3-2|TRBJ2-3|TRBD2
CASSQASGGLNTQYF
TGTGCCAGCAGCCAAGCCAGCGGGGGGTTAAATACGCAGTATTTT
>.|TRBV6-5|TRBJ1-1|.
CASGRGGRRNTEAFF
TGTGCCAGCGGGCGGGGTGGCAGAAGAAACACTGAAGCTTTCTTT
>.|TRBV5-3|TRBJ1-5|TRBD1
CARSQTGSTSQPQHF
TGTGCCAGAAGCCAGACAGGGTCCACGAGCCAGCCCCAGCATTTT
>.|TRBV4-3|TRBJ2-7|.
CASSQDWGTEGVGTSYEQYF
TGCGCCAGCAGCCAAGATTGGGGGACAGAGGGAGTTGGGACTTCCTACGAGCAGTACTTC
>few|TRBV5-6|TRBJ1-5|.
CASSLRGQRGNQPQHF
TGTGCCAGCAGCTTGAGGGGACAAAGGGGGAATCAGCCCCAGCATTTT
>.|TRBV5-1|TRBJ2-7|TRBD1
CASSPWTGRSLSGEQYF
TGCGCCAGCAGCCCCTGGACAGGGAGGTCCCTATCGGGCGAGCAGTACTTC
>.|TRBV6-5|TRBJ2-7|.
CASSSQTGHEQYF
TGTGCCAGCAGTAGCCAGACAGGCCACGAGCAGTACTTC
>.|TRBV7-9|TRBJ2-7|TRBD1
CASSLMGTGPLF
TGTGCCAGCAGCTTAATGGGGACAGGCCCTCTCTTC
>.|TRBV14|TRBJ1-1|.
CASSPINPTEAFF
TGTGCCAGCAGCCCTATTAACCCCACTGAAGCTTTCTTT
>.|TRBV19|TRBJ2-7|TRBD1
CASSIDINPGGTYEQYF
TGTGCCAGTAGTATAGACATAAACCCAGGGGGAACTTACGAGCAGTACTTC
>.|TRBV10-3|TRBJ1-5|.
CAISDREYSNQPQHF
TGTGCCATCAGTGACAGGGAATATAGCAATCAGCCCCAGCATTTT
>.|TRBV5-5|TRBJ1-2|TRBD1
CASSLGTGRYGYTF
TGTGCCAGCAGCTTGGGGACAGGGCGCTATGGCTACACCTTC
>once|TRBV7-3|TRBJ2-3|.
CASNKGSSTDTQYF
TGTGCCAGCAACAAGGGGTCTAGCACAGATACGCAGTATTTT
>.|TRBV24-1|TRBJ2-1|.
CATSGAGEQAYNEQFF
TGTGCCACCAGTGGTGCAGGGGAACAGGCCTACAATGAGCAGTTCTTC
>.|TRBV19|TRBJ2-5|TRBD1
CASSPGGVETQYF
TGTGCCAGCAGCCCAGGGGGCGTGGAGACCCAGTACTTC
>.|TRBV6-2/TRBV6-3|TRBJ1-2|TRBD1
CASSPIRDRHYGYTF
TGTGCCAGCAGCCCTATTCGGGACAGGCACTATGGCTACACCTTC